This entry lists 27 T cell receptor beta chains sequenced from one sample in a study of immune heterogeneity within non-small cell lung tumors. As template, the study used bulk tumor genomic DNA at approximately 640 ng per sample. Each primary tumor yielded several biopsies, collected far apart from one another at surgery. Patients had untreated, newly diagnosed non-small cell lung cancer and underwent curative surgery. Using 32 V and 13 J primers, multiplex PCR amplified TCR beta CDR3. In TCRdb, the multiplex PCR reads were re-called with MiXCR into one record per CDR3 protein. The table includes some 11,000 distinct CDR3 sequences, around 30% detected once. The sample taken for sequencing was lung tumor tissue. These receptors were collected from a woman aged 45-65 years with non-small cell lung cancer.

This clonotype turned up a few times. V usage is TRBV18 and J usage is TRBJ2-5; D is unresolved. CDR1 is KGHSH and CDR2 is LQKENI in the germline V gene. CDR3 size: 14 residues. V was pared by 3 bases and J by 5 bases, with 13 bases between. The DNA of the CDR3 is TGTGCCAGCTCACCGGGGTCGGGCCGGGAGACCCAGTACTTC. Its protein product is CASSPGSGRETQYF.

This clonotype showed up just a few times. The rearrangement links TRBV19 to TRBJ2-2, with 7 bases that match TRBD1. CDR1 and CDR2 from the germline V gene are LNHDA and SQIVND (reference sequence). Losses at the gene ends were 8 bases for V and 2 bases for J; bases not matched to a gene: 17. The CDR3 is 18 residues long. The CDR3 nucleotides read TGTGCCAGTCGAACAAGCTGGTGGGGGACAGTAAACACCGGGGAGCTGTTTTTT. Its protein is CASRTSWWGTVNTGELFF.

A note on this clonotype: The junction departs from germline at one end; a sequencing error may be responsible. V is TRBV2 and J is TRBJ1-1; 10 bases agree with TRBD1. The germline gives CDR1 SNHLY, CDR2 FYNNEI. This CDR3 has 11 residues. The CDR3 loop is CASSPGTGVSF. The CDR3 DNA is TGTGCCAGCAGTCCTGGGACAGGGGTTTCCTTT.

V is TRBV20-1 and J is TRBJ1-4; no firm D call. The CDR3 has 16 residues. Germline loops: CDR1 DFQATT, CDR2 SNEGSKA (reference sequence). Trimming left V 6 bases short and J 1 base short, with 18 bases between. The CDR3: CSAPHLGWGTNEKLFF. The CDR3 bases are TGCAGTGCCCCCCACCTTGGGTGGGGAACTAATGAAAAACTGTTTTTT.

The chain has TRBV6-1 and TRBJ1-5; perhaps TRBD1 as D (6 bases). The CDR3 covers 17 residues. The V and J ends lost 4 bases and 5 bases respectively, with 21 bases between them. Germline V gene sequence: CDR1 MNHNS, CDR2 SASEGT. CDR3 region: CASSGTWGRGGYQPQHF. The CDR3 coding sequence is TGTGCCAGCAGTGGGACTTGGGGGCGCGGAGGCTATCAGCCCCAGCATTTT.

Many counts were recorded for this clonotype. The rearrangement joins TRBV6-1 to TRBJ1-1, with a tentative D call TRBD1 (5 bases). V lost 6 bases, J lost 4 bases, and 9 bases lay in between. This CDR3 contains 12 residues. Germline CDR1 and CDR2: MNHNS and SASEGT. CDR3 in DNA: TGTGCCAGCAGCAATGGGGGCACTGAAGCTTTCTTT. It translates to CASSNGGTEAFF.

Remarks on this clonotype: This may be a read error, as it is one base from a much larger clone. The gene calls are TRBV5-1 and TRBJ2-3; D perhaps matches TRBD2 (5 bases). Looked up from germline, CDR1 is SGHRS and CDR2 is YFSETQ. CDR3 length: 18 residues. The CDR3 nucleotides read TGCGCCAGCAGCTCTCTCCCGACGGACGGAGCTAGCACAGATGCGCAGTATTTT. Protein: CASSSLPTDGASTDAQYF.

On this clonotype itself: One junction end does not reproduce the germline sequence, and a read error may be involved. The CDR3 spells CANSVMNTEAFF. CDR3 bases: TGTGCCAACAGTGTAATGAACACTGAAGCTTTCTTT. The chain recombines TRBV6-1 with TRBJ1-1; no definite D call. Germline CDR1 and CDR2: MNHNS and SASEGT. CDR3 length: 12 residues.

The chain has TRBV4-1 and TRBJ1-4; possible D gene TRBD1, 5 bases. Trimming left V 0 bases short and J 4 bases short, with 12 bases between. The CDR3 has 16 amino acids. Per germline, CDR1 MGHRA and CDR2 YSYEKL. DNA of the CDR3: TGCGCCAGCAGCCAAGAAGACAGACGGAGTAATGAAAAACTGTTTTTT. This codes for CASSQEDRRSNEKLFF.

This chain links TRBV4-1 with TRBJ1-2; D possibly corresponds to TRBD1 (5 bases). V lost 1 base to trimming and J lost 4 bases, with 10 bases between them. In germline, CDR1 is MGHRA, CDR2 YSYEKL. The CDR3 runs 14 residues. The CDR3 DNA is TGCGCCAGCAGCCAAGGGGCAGGGTCCTATGGCTACACCTTC. The encoded protein is CASSQGAGSYGYTF.

This chain connects TRBV20-1 to TRBJ2-1; D unclear. Trimming took off 5 bases at V and 0 bases at J, with 11 bases between the two ends. The CDR3 spans 14 residues. Germline V gene sequence: CDR1 DFQATT, CDR2 SNEGSKA (reference sequence). The CDR3, as DNA: TGCAGTGCTTCTCATCTGAGCTCCTACAATGAGCAGTTCTTC. This translates into CSASHLSSYNEQFF.

This clonotype came up many times. This rearrangement joins TRBV6-1 to TRBJ1-2, with 8 positions matching TRBD1. The V gene's germline CDR1 is MNHNS and CDR2 SASEGT. V dropped 2 bases and J dropped 3; count of bases not matched to a gene: 5. The CDR3 loop spans 15 amino acids. The CDR3 region is CASSESLTGDYGYTF. The CDR3 nucleotides are TGTGCCAGCAGTGAATCATTGACAGGGGACTATGGCTACACCTTC.

The chain carries TRBV7-9 and TRBJ1-4; 7 nucleotides agree with TRBD1. Per the germline V gene, CDR1 is SEHNR and CDR2 is FQNEAQ (reference sequence). V was clipped by 3 bases and J by 8 bases; unmatched bases: 6. The CDR3 runs to 14 residues. The CDR3 is CASSFSRGREKLFF. DNA of the CDR3: TGTGCCAGCAGCTTTAGCAGGGGGAGGGAAAAACTGTTTTTT.

A word on this clonotype: This may be a read error, as it is one base from a much larger clone. The chain couples TRBV30 to TRBJ1-1; D is unresolved. Per the germline V gene, CDR1 is GTSNPN and CDR2 is SVGIG (reference sequence). V was cut by 3 bases and J by 0 bases, with 8 bases left in between. The CDR3 is 13 amino acids. The CDR3 DNA follows: TGTGCCTGGAGCCGGGCAGTGAACACTGAAGCTTTCTTT. Translating gives CAWSRAVNTEAFF.

This clonotype is categorized as medium-sized. V and J are TRBV7-8 and TRBJ2-1; TRBD2 aligns across 7 bases. The CDR3 covers 14 residues. V shed 0 bases, J shed 8 bases, and the junction held 4 bases outside the gene matches. CDR1 is SGHVS, CDR2 FQNEAQ, per germline. The CDR3 loop reads CASSLAGGPDEQFF. CDR3 bases: TGTGCCAGCAGCTTAGCGGGAGGGCCTGATGAGCAGTTCTTC.

Of note for this clonotype: A read error is possible here, since a much larger clone lies one base away. The chain combines TRBV9 with TRBJ1-2; D is possibly TRBD1 (5 bases). This CDR3 has 15 residues. Looked up from germline, CDR1 is SGDLS and CDR2 is YYNGEE. CDR3 nucleotides: TGTGACAGCAGCGTAGCTGGGGCAGCTACCTATGGCTACACCTTC. It encodes CDSSVAGAATYGYTF.

The table lists this clonotype with many counts. The chain uses TRBV5-1 and TRBJ2-5; 12 bases line up with TRBD2. Germline V lookup: CDR1 SGHRS, CDR2 YFSETQ. The CDR3 sequence is 14 residues long. The junction had 9 bases not matched to a gene; V was cut back by 6 bases and J by 9 bases. CDR3 residues: CASMRTSGTGAQYF. The CDR3 DNA reads as TGCGCCAGCATGCGGACTAGCGGGACGGGGGCCCAGTACTTC.

J is TRBJ1-2 and V is TRBV12-3 or TRBV12-4; no clear D. This CDR3 region has 13 residues. V lost 5 bases to trimming and J lost 5 bases, with 12 bases between them. The CDR3 region has the DNA TGTGCCAGCAGTCCAACAGTTTCTTATGGCTACACCTTC. Translating it yields CASSPTVSYGYTF.

This clonotype has just a few counts. This chain links TRBV19 with TRBJ2-1; no clear D. The V gene's germline CDR1 is LNHDA and CDR2 SQIVND (reference sequence). Trimming shortened V by 7 bases and J by 1 base, and 14 bases separated the two germline ends. The length of the CDR3 is 15 residues. As DNA, the CDR3 is TGTGCCAGTACCTCCCAGGTCCCATCCTACAATGAGCAGTTCTTC. Translated, it gives CASTSQVPSYNEQFF.

This clonotype was counted at least ten times. The rearrangement joins TRBV6-5 to TRBJ1-5; D gene uncertain. V was cut by 1 base and J by 1 base, with 5 bases left in between. This CDR3 spans 14 amino acids. Looked up from germline, CDR1 is MNHEY and CDR2 is SVGAGI. This CDR3 is CASSYYRSNQPQHF. For the CDR3, the DNA is TGTGCCAGCAGTTACTATCGGAGCAATCAGCCCCAGCATTTT.

The gene calls are TRBV5-1 and TRBJ1-3; D is uncertain. Between the trimmed V and J ends, which lost 7 bases and 4 bases, there was a span of 6 bases. Germline loops: CDR1 SGHRS, CDR2 YFSETQ. This CDR3 contains 11 residues. In nucleotides, the CDR3 is TGCGCCAGCCGGGTAGGAAACACCATATATTTT. It translates to CASRVGNTIYF.

In the case of this clonotype: Since no conserved phenylalanine or tryptophan closes the CDR3, a read error is the likely cause. The genes are TRBV11-3 and TRBJ2-7; D remains ambiguous. V was clipped by 5 bases and J by 2 bases, with 13 bases between them. The germline gives CDR1 SGHNT, CDR2 YENEEA. The CDR3 totals 14 residues. For the CDR3, the DNA is TGTGCCAGCAGCGGAGATCCAGAGACCTACGAGCAGTACTTA. It yields the protein CASSGDPETYEQYL.

There are many counts of this clonotype. The chain recombines TRBV20-1 with TRBJ2-1; 14 bases align to TRBD2. Per the germline V gene, CDR1 is DFQATT and CDR2 is SNEGSKA (reference sequence). The CDR3 is 21 amino acids. Trimming removed 6 bases from V and 7 bases from J; junction bases left unmatched: 26. The CDR3 nucleotides are TGCAGTGCCCGGACAGCCAGCGGCACCGGGACTAGCGGGAGAAGAAGGAATGAGCAGTTCTTC. The encoded protein is CSARTASGTGTSGRRRNEQFF.

This clonotype is labeled medium-sized. This chain joins TRBV6-5 and TRBJ2-1; 12 nucleotides align to TRBD2. The germline gives CDR1 MNHEY, CDR2 SVGAGI. J gave up 6 bases and V 0 bases, and 6 bases lay outside the gene matches. The CDR3 is made up of 17 amino acids. The CDR3 region is CASSYSLLAGGPNEQFF. The DNA of the CDR3 is TGTGCCAGCAGTTACTCTCTTCTAGCGGGAGGGCCCAATGAGCAGTTCTTC.

This clonotype was detected ten times or more. The CDR3 is CASSLIPQAYEQYF. CDR3 nucleotide sequence: TGTGCCAGCAGCTTGATCCCTCAAGCTTACGAGCAGTACTTC. The chain uses TRBV5-5 and TRBJ2-7; D gene ambiguous. V was trimmed by 1 base and J by 4 bases, leaving 12 bases between them. CDR1 and CDR2 from the germline V gene are SGHKS and YYEKEE (reference sequence). There are 14 residues in the CDR3.

To note about this clonotype: A much bigger clone sits one base away, suggesting this may be a read error. The chain joins TRBV30 to TRBJ2-3; TRBD2 matches 7 bases. This CDR3 has 16 residues. CDR1 is GTSNPN and CDR2 is SVGIG in the germline V gene (reference sequence). The CDR3 here is CVWSVFLAASTDTQYF. CDR3 in DNA: TGTGTCTGGAGTGTATTCCTAGCGGCTAGCACAGATACGCAGTATTTT.

Ten or more counts support this clonotype. The chain combines TRBV12-3 or TRBV12-4 with TRBJ2-6; D not certain. CDR3 length: 15 amino acids. V was pared by 2 bases and J by 2 bases, with 7 bases between. CDR3 nucleotides: TGTGCCAGCAGTTTACAGGAAACTGGGGCCAACGTCCTGACTTTC. Its protein product is CASSLQETGANVLTF.